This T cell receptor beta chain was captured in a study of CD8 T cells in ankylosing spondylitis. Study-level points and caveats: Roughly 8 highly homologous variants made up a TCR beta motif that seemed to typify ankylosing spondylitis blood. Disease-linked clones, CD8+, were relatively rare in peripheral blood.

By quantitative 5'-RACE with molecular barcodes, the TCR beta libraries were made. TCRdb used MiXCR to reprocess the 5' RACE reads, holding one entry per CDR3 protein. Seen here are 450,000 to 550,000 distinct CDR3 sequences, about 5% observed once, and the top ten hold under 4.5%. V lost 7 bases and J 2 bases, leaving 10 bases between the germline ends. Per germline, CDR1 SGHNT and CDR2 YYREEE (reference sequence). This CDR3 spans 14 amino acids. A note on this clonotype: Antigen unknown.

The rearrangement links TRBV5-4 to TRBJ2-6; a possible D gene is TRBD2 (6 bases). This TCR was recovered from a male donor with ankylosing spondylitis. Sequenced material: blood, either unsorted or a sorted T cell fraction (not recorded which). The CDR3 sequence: CASGGFAGANVLTF. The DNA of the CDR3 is TGTGCCAGCGGAGGGTTTGCTGGGGCCAACGTCCTGACTTTC.